Given below is one T cell receptor (beta chain) in context. This record comes from a study of blood T cell repertoires in COVID-19. V was cut by 5 bases and J by 4 bases, with 15 bases left in between. The germline CDR1 and CDR2 sequences are MNHEY and SMNVEV (reference sequence). The CDR3 has 14 amino acids. Generated by immunoSEQ multiplex PCR, the TCRdb table keeps only in-frame clones and is missing some. The sample consists of around 100,000 clones, roughly 88% of them appearing once. This TCR derives from a human donor in a cohort sampled during active COVID-19. This rearrangement joins TRBV27 to TRBJ2-7, with D possibly matching TRBD1 (8 bases). The sample consisted of peripheral blood. CDR3 loop: CASSTGGDRYEQYF. The CDR3 coding sequence is TGTGCCAGCAGTACAGGGGGGGATAGGTACGAGCAGTACTTC.